This entry concerns a single T cell receptor beta chain. What it binds is unknown. MiXCR, run by TCRdb on the reads, gives a single entry per CDR3 protein. The sample contains fewer than 1,000,000 distinct CDR3 sequences, around 32% of which appear only once. This sample is drawn from a study of T cell repertoires in cytomegalovirus infection. On the study more broadly: Recently identified HLA-C-restricted and well-studied HLA-B-restricted CMV epitopes were used. Public TCR beta signatures provided an indication of both CMV infection and a matching HLA type. General study findings and limits: Ex vivo responses were dominated by HLA-C-restricted CMV-specific TCR beta clonotypes. CMV carriers having the relevant HLA were flagged by cumulative public TCR beta family frequency.

The CDR3 covers 15 residues. Germline CDR1 reads MDHEN; CDR2 reads SYDVKM. The V gene lost 5 bases and the J gene lost 3 bases, with 16 bases spanning the gap. The specimen was cultured CD8+ T cells from PBMCs, collected from culture after CMV antigen stimulation. The source of this sequence is a human donor in good health (CMV status not recorded). Some clones in this sample may be carry-over from other donors' samples. V usage is TRBV28 and J usage is TRBJ2-5; perhaps TRBD2 as D (6 bases). This CDR3 reads CASSRFQGLEETQYF. For the CDR3, the DNA is TGTGCCAGCAGTCGTTTTCAGGGACTGGAAGAGACCCAGTACTTC.